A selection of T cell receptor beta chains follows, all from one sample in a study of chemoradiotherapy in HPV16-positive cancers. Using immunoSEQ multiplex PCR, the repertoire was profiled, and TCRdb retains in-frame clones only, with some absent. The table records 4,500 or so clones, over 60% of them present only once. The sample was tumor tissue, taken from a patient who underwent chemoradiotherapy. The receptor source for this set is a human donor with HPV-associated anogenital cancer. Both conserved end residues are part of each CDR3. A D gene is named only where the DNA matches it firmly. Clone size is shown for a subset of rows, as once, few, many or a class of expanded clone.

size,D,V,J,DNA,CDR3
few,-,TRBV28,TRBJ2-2,TGTGCCAGCAGTTTATTGGCTAGGGACACCGGGGAGCTGTTTTTT,CASSLLARDTGELFF
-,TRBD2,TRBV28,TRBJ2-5,TGTGCCAGCAGTTATTCTAGCGGGAGCGTAGAGACCCAGTACTTC,CASSYSSGSVETQYF
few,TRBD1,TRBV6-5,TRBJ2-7,TGTGCCAGCAGTTACTCGAGGGACAGGGGGATGTACGAGCAGTACTTC,CASSYSRDRGMYEQYF
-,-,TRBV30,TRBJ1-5,TGTGCCTGGAGTGCCGGTGGGGACCAGCCCCAGCATTTT,CAWSAGGDQPQHF
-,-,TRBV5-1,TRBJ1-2,TGCGCCAGCAGCTCCGGCGCTGGGGGCTTGGGGGGCTACACCTTC,CASSSGAGGLGGYTF
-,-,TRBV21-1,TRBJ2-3,TGTGCCAGCAGCAAGGGTCCCCCCGGGACAGGGACCCTCAGCACAGATACGCAGTATTTT,CASSKGPPGTGTLSTDTQYF
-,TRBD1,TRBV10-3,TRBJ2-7,TGTGCCATCAGTGACGGGTTCGGACAGGGAGCCTACGAGCAGTACTTC,CAISDGFGQGAYEQYF
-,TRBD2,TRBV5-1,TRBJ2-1,TGCGCCAGCAGACCCAAGGGACTAGCGGGAGGAAATGAGCAGTTCTTC,CASRPKGLAGGNEQFF
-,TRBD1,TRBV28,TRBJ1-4,TGTGCCAGCAGTTTACCCAGGGGGCTGTTTACAAATGAAAAACTGTTTTTT,CASSLPRGLFTNEKLFF
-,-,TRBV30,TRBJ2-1,TGTGCCTGGACCTCCAATTGGGGTAATGAGCAGTTCTTC,CAWTSNWGNEQFF
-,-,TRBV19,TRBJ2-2,TGTGCCAGTAGTATAGTTCGGGGAAACACCGGGGAGCTGTTTTTT,CASSIVRGNTGELFF
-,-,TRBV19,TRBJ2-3,TGTGCCAGCACGGCGACCTTCTCAGATACGCAGTATTTT,CASTATFSDTQYF
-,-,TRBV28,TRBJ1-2,TGTGCCAGCAGTTCGACCTTGAGAGGCTACACCTTC,CASSSTLRGYTF
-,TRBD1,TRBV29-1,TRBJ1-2,TGCAGCGTGCCGGGACAGGGGGGAGGCTATGGCTACACCTTC,CSVPGQGGGYGYTF
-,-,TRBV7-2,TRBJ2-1,TGTGCCAGCAGCCAAAGCGTAGGATACAATGAGCAGTTCTTC,CASSQSVGYNEQFF
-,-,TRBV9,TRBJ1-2,TGTGCCAGCAGCCCATATTCGGGACGGGGAAACTATGGCTACACCTTC,CASSPYSGRGNYGYTF
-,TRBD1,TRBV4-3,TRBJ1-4,TGCACCAGCAGCCAGGGCGACAGGGTGGGTGAAAAACTGTTTTTT,CTSSQGDRVGEKLFF
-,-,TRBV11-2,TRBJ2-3,TGTGCCAGCAGCTTAGACCCCAACACAGATACGCAGTATTTT,CASSLDPNTDTQYF
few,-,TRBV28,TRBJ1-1,TGTGCCAGCAGTTTATCCGTGGACCCTGAAGCTTTCTTT,CASSLSVDPEAFF
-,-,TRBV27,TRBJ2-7,TGTGCCAGCAGCACCTACGAGCAGTACTTC,CASSTYEQYF
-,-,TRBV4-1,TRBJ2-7,TGCGCCAGCAGCCAAGTTCACAGGGCCAACTACGAGCAGTACTTC,CASSQVHRANYEQYF
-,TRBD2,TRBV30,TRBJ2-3,TGTGCCTGGAGTTTCACTAGCGGGAGTGGAACAGATACGCAGTATTTT,CAWSFTSGSGTDTQYF